Listed below are T cell receptor beta chains from one sample, sequenced in a study of T cells in tuberculosis. Only in-frame clones appear in the TCRdb table, and some are missing; sequencing was by immunoSEQ multiplex PCR. The sample carries over 30,000 clones, 80% to 95% recorded once. Sequenced input: PBMCs. The receptors originated from a donor between 10 and 35 years old with latent tuberculosis or without tuberculosis infection. Some clones in this sample may be carry-over from other donors' samples. CDR3s include the opening cysteine and the closing phenylalanine or tryptophan. D genes are given only for firm matches. Clone size is not always given. Where it is, it says once, few, many or a class for expanded clones.

.,TRBJ2-5,.,TRBV28,CASSFGGPRKTQYF,TGTGCCAGCAGTTTCGGGGGGCCGCGAAAGACCCAGTACTTC
TRBD1,TRBJ2-7,.,TRBV11-1,CASSKGQGGSYEQYF,TGTGCCAGCAGCAAAGGACAGGGGGGTTCCTACGAGCAGTACTTC
TRBD1,TRBJ2-2,.,TRBV5-1,CASSLSTGGTGELFF,TGCGCCAGCAGCTTGTCGACAGGGGGAACCGGGGAGCTGTTTTTT
TRBD1,TRBJ2-7,.,TRBV7-2,CASSRGQGSSYEQYF,TGTGCCAGCAGCAGGGGACAGGGGAGCTCCTACGAGCAGTACTTC
.,TRBJ2-7,.,TRBV19,CASSQILAVRSYEQYF,TGTGCCAGTAGCCAAATTCTAGCTGTAAGATCCTACGAGCAGTACTTC
.,TRBJ1-3,.,TRBV19,CASSEQAGPGNTIYF,TGTGCCAGTAGTGAACAGGCTGGTCCTGGAAACACCATATATTTT
.,TRBJ2-3,.,TRBV18,CASSPRRDSTDTQYF,TGTGCCAGCTCACCAAGGCGGGATAGCACAGATACGCAGTATTTT
TRBD1,TRBJ1-2,.,TRBV27,CASSRQPQGEGYGYTF,TGTGCCAGCAGCCGCCAACCACAGGGGGAAGGCTATGGCTACACCTTC
TRBD1,TRBJ1-3,.,TRBV30,CAWSPETGFGNTIYF,TGTGCCTGGAGCCCCGAGACAGGGTTTGGAAACACCATATATTTT
.,TRBJ1-1,.,TRBV6-5,CASETANTEAFF,TGTGCCAGCGAGACAGCAAACACTGAAGCTTTCTTT
TRBD1,TRBJ1-1,.,TRBV7-2,CASSRGQVNTEAFF,TGTGCCAGCAGCCGTGGACAGGTGAACACTGAAGCTTTCTTT
TRBD1,TRBJ1-2,.,TRBV6-5,CASTRTGNGNYGYTF,TGTGCCAGCACCAGGACAGGGAACGGGAACTATGGCTACACCTTC
.,TRBJ2-3,.,TRBV10-2,CASSRAPNRASSTDTQYF,TGCGCCAGCAGTAGGGCCCCGAACAGGGCTTCTAGCACAGATACGCAGTATTTT
.,TRBJ2-7,once,TRBV25-1,CASSKGGFHEQYF,TGTGCCAGCTCTAAAGGGGGTTTCCACGAGCAGTACTTC
.,TRBJ2-1,.,TRBV5-1,CASSLADNFIREQFF,TGCGCCAGCAGCTTGGCCGACAATTTTATACGTGAGCAGTTCTTC
.,TRBJ1-3,.,TRBV30,CAWVQQGSGNTIYF,TGTGCCTGGGTACAACAGGGCTCTGGAAACACCATATATTTT
.,TRBJ1-2,.,TRBV5-5,CASSLEGQYGYTF,TGTGCCAGCAGCTTGGAAGGACAGTATGGCTACACCTTC
TRBD2,TRBJ2-3,.,TRBV25-1,CATGLAGGLPDTQYF,TGTGCCACTGGACTAGCGGGGGGGCTCCCAGATACGCAGTATTTT
.,TRBJ2-1,.,TRBV2,CASRWGDTYNEQFF,TGTGCCAGCCGGTGGGGAGACACCTACAATGAGCAGTTCTTC
TRBD2,TRBJ2-1,.,TRBV4-1,CASSQPTSGVYNEQFF,TGCGCCAGCAGCCAACCTACTAGCGGGGTATACAATGAGCAGTTCTTC
.,TRBJ2-7,.,TRBV11-2,CASSLRGPVYEQYF,TGTGCCAGCAGCTTGAGAGGTCCTGTCTACGAGCAGTACTTC
.,TRBJ2-1,.,TRBV4-2,CASSQGRAGGQGEQFF,TGTGCCAGCAGCCAAGGCCGGGCGGGGGGACAGGGTGAGCAGTTCTTC
TRBD1,TRBJ2-7,once,TRBV27,CASSLKAGQGYEQYF,TGTGCCAGCAGCCTTAAGGCGGGACAGGGTTACGAGCAGTACTTC
.,TRBJ1-1,.,TRBV12-5,CASGLVTGGMNTEAFF,TGTGCTAGTGGTTTGGTAACGGGAGGGATGAACACTGAAGCTTTCTTT
.,TRBJ2-7,.,TRBV5-1,CASSSDYLSYEQYF,TGCGCCAGCAGCTCGGACTACCTCTCCTACGAGCAGTACTTC
TRBD1,TRBJ2-7,.,TRBV2,CASSEGQVYEQYF,TGTGCCAGCAGCGAGGGACAGGTCTACGAGCAGTACTTC
TRBD1,TRBJ1-2,.,TRBV5-1,CASSGWTGSYGYTF,TGCGCCAGCAGCGGTTGGACAGGGAGCTATGGCTACACCTTC
.,TRBJ1-2,.,TRBV27,CASSSTLALSGYTF,TGTGCCAGCAGCTCGACCTTAGCACTAAGTGGCTACACCTTC
.,TRBJ1-1,.,TRBV18,CASSPPVSAGEAFF,TGTGCCAGCTCACCACCGGTAAGTGCCGGTGAAGCTTTCTTT
TRBD1,TRBJ2-2,.,TRBV7-2,CASSPRQGVKGELFF,TGTGCCAGCAGCCCGAGACAGGGGGTTAAGGGGGAGCTGTTTTTT
.,TRBJ2-7,.,TRBV23-1,CASSHREGRPLSYEQYF,TGCGCCAGCAGTCATCGGGAAGGCAGGCCCCTCTCCTACGAGCAGTACTTC